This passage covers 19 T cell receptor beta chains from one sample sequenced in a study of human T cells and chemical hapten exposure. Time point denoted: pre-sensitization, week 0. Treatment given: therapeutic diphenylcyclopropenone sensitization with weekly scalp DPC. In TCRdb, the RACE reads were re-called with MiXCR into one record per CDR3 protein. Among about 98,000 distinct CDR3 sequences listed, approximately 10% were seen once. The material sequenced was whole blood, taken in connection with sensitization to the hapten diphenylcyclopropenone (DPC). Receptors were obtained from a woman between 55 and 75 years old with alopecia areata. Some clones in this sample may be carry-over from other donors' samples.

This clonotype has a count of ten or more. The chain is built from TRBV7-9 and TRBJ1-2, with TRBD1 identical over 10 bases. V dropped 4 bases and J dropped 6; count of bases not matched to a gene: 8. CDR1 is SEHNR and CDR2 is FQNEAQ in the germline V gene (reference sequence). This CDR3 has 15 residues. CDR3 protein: CASSWDRGFGDGYTF. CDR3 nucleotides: TGTGCCAGCAGCTGGGACAGGGGTTTTGGAGATGGCTACACCTTC.

The CDR3 loop is CASSPRRSNEQFF. CDR3 coding DNA: TGTGCCAGCAGCCCACGACGTAGCAATGAGCAGTTCTTC. This chain connects TRBV7-9 to TRBJ2-1, with D uncertain. Germline V lookup: CDR1 SEHNR, CDR2 FQNEAQ (reference sequence). The CDR3 extends over 13 amino acids. The V and J ends lost 5 bases and 6 bases respectively, with 11 bases between them.

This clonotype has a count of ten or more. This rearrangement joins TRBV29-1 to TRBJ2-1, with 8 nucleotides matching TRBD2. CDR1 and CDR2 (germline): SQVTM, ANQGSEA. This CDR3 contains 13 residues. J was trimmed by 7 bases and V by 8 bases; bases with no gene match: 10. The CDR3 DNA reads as TGCAGCCTCCGGGGGGGCCTACGGAATGAGCAGTTCTTC. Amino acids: CSLRGGLRNEQFF.

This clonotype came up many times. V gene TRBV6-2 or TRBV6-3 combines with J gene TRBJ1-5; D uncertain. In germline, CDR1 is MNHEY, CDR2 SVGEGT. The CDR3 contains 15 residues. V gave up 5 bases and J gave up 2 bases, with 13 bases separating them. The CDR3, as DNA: TGTGCCAGCAGTAGCCGCCCGGGAGGCAATCAGCCCCAGCATTTT. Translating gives CASSSRPGGNQPQHF.

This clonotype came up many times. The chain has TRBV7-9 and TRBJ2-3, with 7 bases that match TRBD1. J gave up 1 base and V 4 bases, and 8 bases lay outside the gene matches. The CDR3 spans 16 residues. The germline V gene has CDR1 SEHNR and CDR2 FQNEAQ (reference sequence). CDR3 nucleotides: TGTGCCAGCAGCTCCTCTACAGGGGTGGGCACAGATACGCAGTATTTT. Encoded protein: CASSSSTGVGTDTQYF.

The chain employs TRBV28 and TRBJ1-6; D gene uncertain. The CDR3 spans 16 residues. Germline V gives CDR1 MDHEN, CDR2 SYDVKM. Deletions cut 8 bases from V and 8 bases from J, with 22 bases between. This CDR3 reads CASRDASYAKDSPLHF. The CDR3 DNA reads TGTGCCAGCCGAGACGCGTCCTACGCAAAGGATTCACCCCTCCACTTT. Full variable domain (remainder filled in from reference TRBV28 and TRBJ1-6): DVKVTQSSRYLVKRTGEKVFLECVQDMDHENMFWYRQDPGLGLRLIYFSYDVKMKEKGDIPEGYSVSREKKERFSLILESASTNQTSMYLCASRDASYAKDSPLHFGNGTRLTVT.

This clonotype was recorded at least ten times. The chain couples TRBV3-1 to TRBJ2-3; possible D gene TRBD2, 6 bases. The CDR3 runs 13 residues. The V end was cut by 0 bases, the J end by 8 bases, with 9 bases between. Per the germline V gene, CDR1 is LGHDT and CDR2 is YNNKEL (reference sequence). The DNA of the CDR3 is TGTGCCAGCAGCCAAGATTACGGGGGTACGCAGTATTTT. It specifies CASSQDYGGTQYF.

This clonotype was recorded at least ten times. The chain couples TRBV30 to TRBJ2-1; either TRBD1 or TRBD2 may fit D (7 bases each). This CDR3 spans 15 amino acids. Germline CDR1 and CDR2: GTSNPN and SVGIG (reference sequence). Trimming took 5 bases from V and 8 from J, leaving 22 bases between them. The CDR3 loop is CAWSNGLGGSDEQFF. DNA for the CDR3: TGTGCCTGGTCTAACGGACTAGGGGGCTCGGATGAGCAGTTCTTC.

The CDR3 nucleotides read TGCAGCGTCGCAACATGGAGCACTGAAGCTTTCTTT. Its translation: CSVATWSTEAFF. The V call is TRBV29-1, the J call TRBJ1-1; D is unresolved. V was cut by 6 bases and J by 4 bases, with 12 bases left in between. Germline CDR1 and CDR2: SQVTM and ANQGSEA. This CDR3 comprises 12 residues.

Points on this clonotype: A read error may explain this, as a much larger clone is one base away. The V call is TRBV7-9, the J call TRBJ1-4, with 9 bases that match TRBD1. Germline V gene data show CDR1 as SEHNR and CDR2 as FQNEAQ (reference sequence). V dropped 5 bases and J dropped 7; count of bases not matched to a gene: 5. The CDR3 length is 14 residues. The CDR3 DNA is TGTGCCAGCAGCCCACAGGGGGCAAGTGAAAAACTGTTTTTT. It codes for CASSPQGASEKLFF. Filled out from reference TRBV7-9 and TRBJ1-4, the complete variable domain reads DTGVSQNPRHKITKRGQNVTFRCDPISEHNRLYWYRQTLGQGPEFLTYFQNEAQLEKSRLLSDRFSAERPKGSFSTLEIQRTEQGDSAMYLCASSPQGASEKLFFGSGTQLSVL.

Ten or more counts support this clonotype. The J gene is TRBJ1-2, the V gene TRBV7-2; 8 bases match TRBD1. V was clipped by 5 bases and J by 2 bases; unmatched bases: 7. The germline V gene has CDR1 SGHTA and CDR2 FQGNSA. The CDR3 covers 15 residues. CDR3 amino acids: CASSTEGQGNYGYTF. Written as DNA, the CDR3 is TGTGCCAGCAGCACGGAAGGACAGGGCAACTATGGCTACACCTTC.

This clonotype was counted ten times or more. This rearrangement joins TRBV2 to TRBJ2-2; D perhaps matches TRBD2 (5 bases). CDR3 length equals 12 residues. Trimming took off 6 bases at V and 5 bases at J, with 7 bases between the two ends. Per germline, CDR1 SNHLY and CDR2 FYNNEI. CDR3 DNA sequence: TGTGCCAGCAGCGGACTTACCGGGGAGCTGTTTTTT. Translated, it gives CASSGLTGELFF.

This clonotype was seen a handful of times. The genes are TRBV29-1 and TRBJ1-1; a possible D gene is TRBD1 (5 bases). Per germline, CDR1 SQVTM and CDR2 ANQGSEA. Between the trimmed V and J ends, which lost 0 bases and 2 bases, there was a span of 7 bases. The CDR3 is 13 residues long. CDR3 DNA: TGCAGCGTTGAAGAGACAGAAAACACTGAAGCTTTCTTT. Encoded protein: CSVEETENTEAFF.

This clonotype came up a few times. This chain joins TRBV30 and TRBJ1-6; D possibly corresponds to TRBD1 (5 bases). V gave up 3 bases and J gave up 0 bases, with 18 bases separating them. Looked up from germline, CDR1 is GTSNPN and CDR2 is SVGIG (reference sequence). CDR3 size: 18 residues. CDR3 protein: CAWRFSKKGSSYNSPLHF. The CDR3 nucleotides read TGTGCCTGGAGATTCAGTAAGAAGGGGAGCTCCTATAATTCACCCCTCCACTTT.

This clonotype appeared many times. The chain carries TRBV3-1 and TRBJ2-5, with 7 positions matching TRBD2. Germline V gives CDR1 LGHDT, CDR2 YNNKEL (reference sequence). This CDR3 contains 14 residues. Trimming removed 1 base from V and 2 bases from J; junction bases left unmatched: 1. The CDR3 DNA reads TGTGCCAGCAGCCAAGCCGGGGGGCAAGAGACCCAGTACTTC. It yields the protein CASSQAGGQETQYF.

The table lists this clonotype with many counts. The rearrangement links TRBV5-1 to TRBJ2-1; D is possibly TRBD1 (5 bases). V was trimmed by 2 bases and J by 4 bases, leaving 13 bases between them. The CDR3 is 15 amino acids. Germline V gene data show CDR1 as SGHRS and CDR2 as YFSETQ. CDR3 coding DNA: TGCGCCAGCAGCTTCGAAGACAGTCTTTACAATGAGCAGTTCTTC. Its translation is CASSFEDSLYNEQFF.

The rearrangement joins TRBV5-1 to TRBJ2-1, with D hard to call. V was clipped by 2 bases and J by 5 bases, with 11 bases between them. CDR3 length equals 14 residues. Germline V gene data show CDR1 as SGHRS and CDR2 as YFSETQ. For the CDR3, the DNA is TGCGCCAGCAGCTTAGGGCAGGCTCACAATGAGCAGTTCTTC. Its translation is CASSLGQAHNEQFF.

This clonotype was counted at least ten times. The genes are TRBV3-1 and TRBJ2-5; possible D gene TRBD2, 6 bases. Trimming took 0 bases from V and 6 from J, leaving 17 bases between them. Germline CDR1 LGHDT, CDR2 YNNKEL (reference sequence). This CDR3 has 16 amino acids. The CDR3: CASSQETSRLRKTQYF. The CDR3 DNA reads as TGTGCCAGCAGCCAAGAGACTAGTCGGTTGCGTAAGACCCAGTACTTC.

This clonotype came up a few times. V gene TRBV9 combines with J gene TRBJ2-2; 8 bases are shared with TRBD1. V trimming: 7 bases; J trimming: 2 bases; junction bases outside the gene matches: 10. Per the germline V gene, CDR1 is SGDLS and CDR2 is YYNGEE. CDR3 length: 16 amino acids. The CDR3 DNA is TGTGCCAGCGACCCAGGGGGCCCAATCAACACCGGGGAGCTGTTTTTT. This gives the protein CASDPGGPINTGELFF. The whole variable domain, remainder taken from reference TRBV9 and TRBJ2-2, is DSGVTQTPKHLITATGQRVTLRCSPRSGDLSVYWYQQSLDQGLQFLIQYYNGEERAKGNILERFSAQQFPDLHSELNLSSLELGDSALYFCASDPGGPINTGELFFGEGSRLTVL.